This T cell receptor (beta chain) comes out of a study of blood T cell repertoires in COVID-19 (TCRdb year 2020). Background for the entire study: Samples from collaborators originated in the United States, Italy and Spain and spanned both the acute and convalescent phases of COVID-19. The prospective study material was composed of cDNA or gDNA derived from T cells, B-cell-depleted T cells, or PBMCs. Subjects who had been exposed to COVID-19, were actively infected with it, or had recovered from it provided the deeply sampled blood TCRbeta repertoires that made up the dataset. A freely available public database, intended as a resource for researchers studying the immune response to SARS-CoV-2, is where the repertoires were released. Samples came from the ongoing ImmuneRACE study (first 160 participants) plus 1,254 subjects from 6 global collaborators. Nearly every sample came with metadata listing a de-identified subject ID, COVID-19 status, age in years and sex. Where HLA class I and class II types were available, the types were taken from metadata supplied by the sample provider, not from assay-based typing. Study-level results and caveats: The quantity of clinical and demographic metadata differed by source and by participant and was supplied without curation.

The CDR3 starts with the cysteine, ends with the phenylalanine, and has 13 residues. Solely the CDR3 DNA is kept, with 39 bases framed from the first base. Trimming costs V 1 base and J 7 bases, and their ends lie 11 bases apart. CDR1 and CDR2, per the germline V gene, are SGHTA and FQGNSA. Comments on this clone: Its antigen is unknown. No base quality information exists; no much larger clone differs at one position.

Enrolling through a virtual design, the prospective study's participants ranged in age from roughly 18 to 100 years and lived across roughly 24 United States geographic areas. In the prospective study, participants were assigned to cohorts based on the clinical history participants reported in a screening survey and a study questionnaire. Exposed participants were defined as having been in contact with someone with a PCR-confirmed or clinician-diagnosed COVID-19 case within 2 weeks of study entry. Mobile phlebotomists in the prospective study collected whole blood, serum and a nasopharyngeal or oropharyngeal swab from every participant. Over a roughly 2-month period, participants in the prospective study had the option of providing additional blood draws and questionnaires. Before DNA extraction, prospective study blood samples were shipped either frozen or at room temperature. The immunoSEQ Assay, a bias-controlled multiplex PCR, was used to amplify TCRbeta CDR3 regions from genomic DNA. The authors processed their data as follows. Within the assay, amplification of reference gene primers was used to estimate how many nucleated cells each sample contained. To quantify the absolute abundance of each unique TCRbeta CDR3 rearrangement, sequence reads were collapsed and filtered. For each sample, productive Simpson clonality was calculated by taking the square root of Simpson's diversity index across productive rearrangements. Drawn from immuneACCESS, this table holds only the in-frame rearrangements with V and J called that TCRdb kept. Clones are partly lost; checked studies trace under half to an unresolved V gene and leave the rest unexplained. The D gene and trimming were derived from the DNA, and the V and J assignments and clone size from that table. The sample contains roughly 250,000 clones, around 90% of them found a single time. Together, the top ten hold around 3% of the sample.

The clonotype comes from a woman in her thirties or forties who had been exposed to COVID-19. Input material: PBMCs or T cells enriched from blood (not recorded which). The chain uses TRBV7-2 and TRBJ2-7, and TRBD1 may be the D gene, going by 6 matching bases. The nucleotide sequence reads as follows: TGTGCCAGCAGCTTAGGGCAGGGGAATGAGCAGTACTTC. It translates as CASSLGQGNEQYF.